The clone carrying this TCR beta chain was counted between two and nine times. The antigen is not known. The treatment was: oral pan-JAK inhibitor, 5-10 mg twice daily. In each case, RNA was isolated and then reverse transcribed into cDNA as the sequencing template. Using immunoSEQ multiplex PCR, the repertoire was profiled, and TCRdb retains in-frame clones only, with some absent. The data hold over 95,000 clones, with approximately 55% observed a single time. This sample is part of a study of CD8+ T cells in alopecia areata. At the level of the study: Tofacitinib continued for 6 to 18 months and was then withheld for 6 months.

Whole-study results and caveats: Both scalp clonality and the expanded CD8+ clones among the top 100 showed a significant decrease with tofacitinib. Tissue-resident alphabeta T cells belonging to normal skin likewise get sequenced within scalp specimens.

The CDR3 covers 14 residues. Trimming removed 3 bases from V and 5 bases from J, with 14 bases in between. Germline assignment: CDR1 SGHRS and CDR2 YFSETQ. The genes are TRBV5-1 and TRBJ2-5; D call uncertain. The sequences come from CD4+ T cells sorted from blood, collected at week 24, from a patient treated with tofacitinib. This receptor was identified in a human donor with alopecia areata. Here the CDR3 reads CASSSDPPAETQYF. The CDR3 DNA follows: TGCGCCAGCAGCTCGGACCCTCCTGCGGAGACCCAGTACTTC.